This T cell receptor beta chain was recorded in a study of identical twins. With 4 bases removed from V and 6 bases from J, the gap between germline ends came to 13 bases. The germline CDR1 and CDR2 sequences are LNHNV and YYDKDF (reference sequence). The CDR3 loop spans 14 amino acids. General study findings and limits: Analyses of zero insertions could be partly confounded by invariant MAIT and iNKT cells. A lower insertion count was a feature of abundant cord blood beta clonotypes, with no such feature in memory repertoires.

Donors uniformly comprised healthy Caucasians. Of note for this clonotype: Antigen: not known.

Each CDR3 protein is one row after TCRdb ran MiXCR on the 5' RACE reads. The sample contains some 1,600,000 distinct CDR3 sequences, more than 30% of which appear only once. The sequenced sample consisted of cord blood. The receptor was derived from a newborn girl in good health. The V call is TRBV15, the J call TRBJ1-5; D remains ambiguous. The CDR3 loop reads CATSNVVGAQPQHF. The CDR3 bases are TGTGCCACCAGCAACGTAGTAGGCGCTCAGCCCCAGCATTTT.